The 12 T cell receptor beta chains below come from one sample, sequenced in a study of T cell responses to AZD1222 COVID-19 vaccine. Profiled with immunoSEQ multiplex PCR; TCRdb holds only in-frame clones, not every one. The data hold approximately 110,000 clones, with about 92% observed a single time. This specimen consisted of peripheral blood, obtained on day 0 of AZD1222 vaccination. These receptor sequences come from an adult in good health.

This chain joins TRBV19 and TRBJ1-5; D remains unclear. Trimming cost V 3 bases and J 7 bases, with 10 bases left between them. The CDR3 is made up of 13 amino acids. Germline V gene lookup returns CDR1 LNHDA and CDR2 SQIVND (reference sequence). The chain's CDR3 is CASSIQREQPQHF. CDR3 nucleotide sequence: TGTGCCAGTAGTATTCAGCGAGAACAGCCCCAGCATTTT.

The chain carries TRBV5-6 and TRBJ1-5; D remains unclear. Trimming pared 2 bases from V and 0 bases from J, leaving 9 bases between. This CDR3 spans 15 amino acids. The germline gives CDR1 SGHDT, CDR2 YYEEEE. The CDR3 DNA sequence: TGTGCCAGCAGCTTAGGGTGGAGTAGCAATCAGCCCCAGCATTTT. Its translation: CASSLGWSSNQPQHF.

This clone was observed a single time. The chain's CDR3 is CASSPQGFENTEAFF. The CDR3 bases are TGTGCCAGCTCACCACAGGGTTTTGAAAACACTGAAGCTTTCTTT. The chain combines TRBV18 with TRBJ1-1; D uncertain. CDR3 length equals 15 residues. Germline V gives CDR1 KGHSH, CDR2 LQKENI. The ends were cut back, 1 base at V and 2 bases at J, with 11 bases in the middle.

The chain combines TRBV7-2 with TRBJ1-6; D gene uncertain. The germline CDR1 and CDR2 sequences are SGHTA and FQGNSA. The V end lost 3 bases, the J end lost 3 bases, and 9 bases lay between the germline ends. The CDR3 consists of 15 residues. CDR3 sequence (DNA): TGTGCCAGCAGCTTGGACCCTAGCTATAATTCACCCCTCCACTTT. Protein: CASSLDPSYNSPLHF.

The sample holds a few counts of this clone. The rearrangement uses TRBV19 and TRBJ2-5, with 12 bases lining up with TRBD2. V dropped 6 bases and J dropped 5; count of bases not matched to a gene: 1. The CDR3 totals 13 residues. Germline V lookup: CDR1 LNHDA, CDR2 SQIVND (reference sequence). The CDR3 here is CASSGLAGETQYF. CDR3 DNA: TGTGCCAGTAGCGGACTAGCGGGGGAGACCCAGTACTTC.

The chain employs TRBV12-5 and TRBJ2-5, with a tentative D call TRBD2 (6 bases). Germline CDR1 LGHNT, CDR2 FRNRAP. Trimming pared 0 bases from V and 5 bases from J, leaving 19 bases between. The CDR3 runs to 17 residues. The CDR3 here is CASGLVLGGVPGETQYF. The CDR3 DNA follows: TGTGCTAGTGGTTTGGTACTGGGGGGAGTACCAGGGGAGACCCAGTACTTC. Supplemented by reference TRBV12-5 and TRBJ2-5, the full variable domain reads DARVTQTPRHKVTEMGQEVTMRCQPILGHNTVFWYRQTMMQGLELLAYFRNRAPLDDSGMPKDRFSAEMPDATLATLKIQPSEPRDSAVYFCASGLVLGGVPGETQYFGPGTRLLVL.

The chain is built from TRBV6-2 or TRBV6-3 and TRBJ1-6; D is uncertain. V gave up 4 bases and J gave up 7 bases, with 11 bases separating them. The CDR3 covers 14 residues. The germline V gene encodes CDR1 MNHEY and CDR2 SVGEGT. The CDR3 is CASSSFKGNSPLHF. DNA for the CDR3: TGTGCCAGCAGTTCCTTTAAAGGCAATTCACCCCTCCACTTT.

This chain uses TRBV11-2 with TRBJ2-1; no firm D call. The CDR3 runs to 12 residues. Trimming cost V 0 bases and J 7 bases, with 4 bases left between them. Germline V gene sequence: CDR1 SGHAT, CDR2 FQNNGV. CDR3 DNA sequence: TGTGCCAGCAGCTTAGATGGGAATGAGCAGTTCTTC. Its translation: CASSLDGNEQFF.

The gene calls are TRBV7-6 and TRBJ2-5; D might be TRBD1 (5 bases). The germline CDR1 and CDR2 sequences are SGHVS and FNYEAQ. The CDR3 has 15 residues. The V and J ends lost 1 base and 4 bases respectively, with 13 bases between them. CDR3 protein: CASSLEAGWGETQYF. The CDR3 DNA sequence: TGTGCCAGCAGCTTAGAGGCAGGGTGGGGAGAGACCCAGTACTTC.

This chain links TRBV12-3 or TRBV12-4 with TRBJ1-1; D unclear. The CDR3 has 12 amino acids. Trimming shortened V by 2 bases and J by 8 bases, and 9 bases separated the two germline ends. The CDR3 bases are TGTGCCAGCAGTTTATGGGCCGCCGAAGCTTTCTTT. The encoded protein is CASSLWAAEAFF.

CDR3 residues: CASSRTGWQETQYF. DNA of the CDR3: TGTGCCAGCAGCCGGACAGGGTGGCAAGAGACCCAGTACTTC. J is TRBJ2-5 and V is TRBV7-2, with TRBD1 identical over 8 bases. This CDR3 comprises 14 residues. Germline V gene data show CDR1 as SGHTA and CDR2 as FQGNSA. Trimming took 5 bases from V and 2 from J; bases not matched to a gene: 4.

The CDR3 sequence is CSVSPGRRMNTEAFF. The CDR3 nucleotides read TGCAGCGTTTCCCCGGGACGGAGGATGAACACTGAAGCTTTCTTT. The chain joins TRBV29-1 to TRBJ1-1; TRBD1 is a possible D gene (5 bases). V lost 5 bases to trimming and J lost 0 bases, with 16 bases between them. The CDR3 totals 15 residues. Germline CDR1 and CDR2: SQVTM and ANQGSEA.